This T cell receptor (beta chain) is from a study of blood T cell repertoires in COVID-19 (TCRdb year 2020). Looking at the study overall: Collaborator samples came from the United States, Italy and Spain and covered acute and convalescent phases of COVID-19. Subjects who had been exposed to COVID-19, were actively infected with it, or had recovered from it provided the deeply sampled blood TCRbeta repertoires that made up the dataset. The prospective study material was composed of cDNA or gDNA derived from T cells, B-cell-depleted T cells, or PBMCs. The samples were drawn from two sources: the first 160 participants of the ongoing ImmuneRACE study, and 950 to 1,500 subjects contributed by 6 global collaborators. Nearly every sample came with metadata listing a de-identified subject ID, COVID-19 status, age in years and sex. The repertoires were released in a freely available public database intended as a resource for research on the immune response to SARS-CoV-2. Where available, HLA class I and class II types were taken from metadata supplied by the sample provider and were not determined by assay-based typing. The paper as a whole reports these results and caveats: How much clinical and demographic metadata was included differed by source and by participant, and the metadata was provided uncurated.

The CDR3 runs 14 residues from the cysteine to the phenylalanine. The sequence is cut down to CDR3 DNA, 42 bases in frame from base 1. V is reduced by 3 bases and J by 8 bases, leaving a spacing of 16 bases between them. In the germline V gene (reference sequence), CDR1 corresponds to DFQATT and CDR2 to SNEGSKA. Participants in the prospective study were enrolled through a virtual design, were aged about 18 to 100 years, and lived in 24 United States geographic areas. In the prospective study, cohorts were assigned on the basis of participant-reported clinical history obtained from a screening survey and a study questionnaire. Recovered participants in ImmuneRACE Cohort 3 were defined by two consecutive negative NP/OP PCR tests, clearance by a healthcare professional, or resolution of symptoms. In the prospective study, mobile phlebotomists collected whole blood, serum and a nasopharyngeal or oropharyngeal swab from each participant. Participants in the prospective study had the option to provide additional blood draws and questionnaires over a 2-month period. Before DNA extraction, blood samples from the prospective study were shipped at room temperature or frozen.

TCRbeta CDR3 regions were amplified from genomic DNA by means of the immunoSEQ Assay, a bias-controlled multiplex PCR. In the original analysis: The number of nucleated cells in each sample was estimated from the amplification of reference gene primers within the assay. To quantify the absolute abundance of each unique TCRbeta CDR3 rearrangement, sequence reads were collapsed and filtered. For each sample, productive Simpson clonality was calculated as the square root of Simpson's diversity index over productive rearrangements. The immuneACCESS repertoire file appears here via TCRdb, limited to in-frame rearrangements. These files lack a portion of the clones; in checked studies, under half of the deficit traces to unresolved V genes, and the cause of the others is not known. Clonal size and the V and J genes are those of that table, whereas D and trimming came from the DNA. The sample records approximately 310,000 clones, 70% to 90% of which are singletons. The leading ten clones occupy 2.2% of the sample.

Concerning this clone: Its antigen is currently not known. Base qualities are missing; no much larger clone stands one base away.

This clonotype was sampled from a man in his thirties or forties who had recovered from COVID-19. The V and J segments used are TRBV20-1 and TRBJ1-4; the D gene assignment is ambiguous. Specimen: PBMCs or T cells enriched from blood (not recorded which). The CDR3 amino acid sequence is: CSASKPTEEEKLFF. The nucleotide sequence is TGCAGTGCTAGTAAGCCCACGGAGGAGGAAAAACTGTTTTTT.